The 23 T cell receptor beta chains in this list originate from one sample, sequenced in a study of cytomegalovirus exposure and HLA in healthy donors. The PCR made use of 60 Vbeta and 13 Jbeta primers. The repertoire was sequenced with immunoSEQ multiplex PCR; TCRdb's copy has only in-frame clones and lacks some. The table has 63,000 or so clones, roughly 80% seen once. Sequenced sample: PBMCs. All receptors come from a woman younger than 45 in good health and CMV-seronegative.

The chain uses TRBV7-2 and TRBJ2-1, with TRBD2 matching 8 bases. Germline V gene data show CDR1 as SGHTA and CDR2 as FQGNSA. With 5 bases clipped from V and 3 bases from J, the junction kept 6 bases outside the gene matches. The CDR3 sequence is 15 residues long. The CDR3 here is CASSHTSGNYNEQFF. In nucleotides, the CDR3 is TGTGCCAGCAGCCACACTAGCGGTAACTACAATGAGCAGTTCTTC.

The CDR3 spells CASSAREGLLNNEQFF. CDR3 coding DNA: TGTGCCAGCAGCGCTAGGGAGGGCCTTCTTAACAATGAGCAGTTCTTC. This sequence joins TRBV9 and TRBJ2-1; 7 nucleotides match TRBD2. Unmatched junction bases numbered 11, after V lost 3 bases and J lost 5 bases. Germline assignment: CDR1 SGDLS and CDR2 YYNGEE. This CDR3 is built from 16 residues.

The gene calls are TRBV5-1 and TRBJ1-2, with 7 bases matching TRBD1. Germline lookup yields CDR1 SGHRS and CDR2 YFSETQ. Germline trimming cut 0 bases from V and 7 bases from J; bases unmatched to any gene: 9. This CDR3 comprises 15 residues. The CDR3 sequence is CASSLEPTGDGGYTF. In DNA form, the CDR3 reads TGCGCCAGCAGCTTGGAACCCACAGGGGATGGTGGCTACACCTTC.

The rearrangement links TRBV30 to TRBJ1-1; 7 nucleotides align to TRBD1. The CDR3 runs 13 residues. Germline values: CDR1 GTSNPN, CDR2 SVGIG (reference sequence). With V trimmed by 5 bases and J by 2 bases, 5 bases remained unmatched. The CDR3 is CAWETGYNTEAFF. CDR3 nucleotides: TGTGCCTGGGAGACAGGGTATAACACTGAAGCTTTCTTT.

V usage is TRBV7-2 and J usage is TRBJ1-1, with a tentative D call TRBD1 (5 bases). Germline lookup yields CDR1 SGHTA and CDR2 FQGNSA. The germline V and J ends were trimmed by 1 base and 6 bases, with 9 bases remaining between them. CDR3 length equals 13 residues. The CDR3 sequence: CASSLVRGPEAFF. DNA of the CDR3: TGTGCCAGCAGCTTAGTGCGGGGCCCTGAAGCTTTCTTT.

V gene TRBV27 combines with J gene TRBJ1-1; the match to TRBD1 covers 7 bases. The germline gives CDR1 MNHEY, CDR2 SMNVEV (reference sequence). This CDR3 region has 15 residues. The V segment lost 2 bases and the J segment 3 bases; nucleotides outside the gene matches: 6. CDR3 loop: CASSLPGTAHTEAFF. DNA for the CDR3: TGTGCCAGCAGTTTACCCGGGACAGCTCACACTGAAGCTTTCTTT.

This clone came up a few times. This chain joins TRBV5-1 and TRBJ2-7; perhaps TRBD1 as D (7 bases). The CDR3 is 16 amino acids. The V and J ends lost 2 bases and 4 bases respectively, with 19 bases between them. Per the germline V gene, CDR1 is SGHRS and CDR2 is YFSETQ. The CDR3 sequence: CASSFAGDREVYEQYF. The CDR3 DNA sequence: TGCGCCAGCAGCTTTGCCGGCGACAGGGAGGTTTACGAGCAGTACTTC.

The genes are TRBV7-9 and TRBJ1-1; D ambiguous. This CDR3 region has 13 residues. V lost 0 bases and J lost 4, with 6 bases in between. The V gene's germline CDR1 is SEHNR and CDR2 FQNEAQ (reference sequence). For the CDR3, the DNA is TGTGCCAGCAGCTTAGCTACGGTCACTGAAGCTTTCTTT. Its protein is CASSLATVTEAFF. Variable domain in full (rest from reference TRBV7-9 and TRBJ1-1): DTGVSQNPRHKITKRGQNVTFRCDPISEHNRLYWYRQTLGQGPEFLTYFQNEAQLEKSRLLSDRFSAERPKGSFSTLEIQRTEQGDSAMYLCASSLATVTEAFFGQGTRLTVV.

The CDR3 DNA reads TGTGCCAGCAGTTTGGAGGAGGGGCGGGGGACCTACGAGCAGTACTTC. Translation gives CASSLEEGRGTYEQYF. This chain links TRBV27 with TRBJ2-5; 7 bases line up with TRBD2. The DNA end favors TRBJ2-7, so the J call may be wrong. The CDR3 length is 16 residues. Germline V gives CDR1 MNHEY, CDR2 SMNVEV (reference sequence).

CDR3 loop: CASSPGEKLFF. The CDR3 coding sequence is TGTGCCAGCTCCCCGGGAGAAAAACTGTTTTTT. The chain recombines TRBV18 with TRBJ1-4; no firm D call. CDR1 is KGHSH, CDR2 LQKENI, per germline. The V gene lost 6 bases and the J gene lost 8 bases, with 7 bases spanning the gap. This CDR3 has 11 residues. The whole variable domain, remainder taken from reference TRBV18 and TRBJ1-4, is NAGVMQNPRHLVRRRGQEARLRCSPMKGHSHVYWYRQLPEEGLKFMVYLQKENIIDESGMPKERFSAEFPKEGPSILRIQQVVRGDSAAYFCASSPGEKLFFGSGTQLSVL.

V gene TRBV14 combines with J gene TRBJ2-3, with TRBD2 identical over 8 bases. Germline loops: CDR1 SGHDN, CDR2 FVKESK. V lost 4 bases and J lost 7; bases outside the gene matches: 4. The CDR3 covers 13 residues. Written as DNA, the CDR3 is TGTGCCAGCAGCCGCGGGACTAGAAATACGCAGTATTTT. Its protein product is CASSRGTRNTQYF.

The chain is built from TRBV7-8 and TRBJ1-1; no reliable D call. CDR1 is SGHVS, CDR2 FQNEAQ, per germline. This CDR3 contains 14 residues. V was cut by 3 bases and J by 1 base, with 9 bases left in between. The CDR3 nucleotides are TGTGCCAGCAGCTTGGACTCGCGGAACACTGAAGCTTTCTTT. Amino acid sequence: CASSLDSRNTEAFF.

This clone appeared a single time. This sequence joins TRBV5-8 and TRBJ1-1, with TRBD1 identical over 9 bases. Trimming cost V 3 bases and J 4 bases; bases outside gene matches: 7. The CDR3 consists of 15 residues. Germline CDR1 and CDR2: SGHTS and YDEGEE. Here the CDR3 reads CASSYTGGYGTEAFF. For the CDR3, the DNA is TGTGCCAGCAGCTACACAGGGGGCTATGGCACTGAAGCTTTCTTT.

J is TRBJ1-2 and V is TRBV10-1; 10 positions match TRBD1. CDR1 and CDR2 (germline): WNHNN, SYGVQD (reference sequence). The CDR3 runs 17 residues. V dropped 8 bases and J dropped 5; count of bases not matched to a gene: 17. CDR3: CASANRDRGFGTYGYTF. CDR3 nucleotides: TGCGCCAGCGCGAACCGGGACAGGGGTTTCGGGACTTATGGCTACACCTTC.

J is TRBJ1-5 and V is TRBV27; D perhaps matches TRBD1 (5 bases). The CDR3 runs to 14 residues. CDR1 and CDR2 from the germline V gene are MNHEY and SMNVEV (reference sequence). V lost 2 bases and J lost 3, with 8 bases in between. The CDR3 loop reads CASSLKGVNQPQHF. In DNA form, the CDR3 reads TGTGCCAGCAGTTTAAAAGGGGTCAATCAGCCCCAGCATTTT.

The chain joins TRBV7-9 to TRBJ2-2, with a tentative D call TRBD2 (6 bases). The germline V gene has CDR1 SEHNR and CDR2 FQNEAQ (reference sequence). The CDR3 loop spans 16 amino acids. Between the trimmed V and J ends, which lost 1 base and 0 bases, there was a span of 9 bases. CDR3 loop: CASSLGLAPNTGELFF. CDR3 coding DNA: TGTGCCAGCAGCTTAGGGCTAGCGCCGAACACCGGGGAGCTGTTTTTT. Variable domain in full (rest from reference TRBV7-9 and TRBJ2-2): DTGVSQNPRHKITKRGQNVTFRCDPISEHNRLYWYRQTLGQGPEFLTYFQNEAQLEKSRLLSDRFSAERPKGSFSTLEIQRTEQGDSAMYLCASSLGLAPNTGELFFGEGSRLTVL.

The V gene is TRBV19, the J gene TRBJ1-4; the D gene is possibly TRBD1 (5 bases). Germline values: CDR1 LNHDA, CDR2 SQIVND (reference sequence). The CDR3 totals 14 residues. Trimming removed 1 base from V and 5 bases from J, with 8 bases in between. CDR3 in DNA: TGTGCCAGTAGTATAGCCAGGGAAAATGAAAAACTGTTTTTT. It is translated as CASSIARENEKLFF.

This rearrangement joins TRBV29-1 to TRBJ1-3; 9 bases are a match to TRBD1. This CDR3 region has 17 residues. Trimming cost V 2 bases and J 1 base; bases outside gene matches: 9. CDR1 SQVTM and CDR2 ANQGSEA come from the germline V gene. The CDR3 region has the DNA TGCAGCGTTGAACTGGCGGGGACAGGGTTTTCTGGAAACACCATATATTTT. The encoded protein is CSVELAGTGFSGNTIYF.

The rearrangement joins TRBV9 to TRBJ2-5; 9 positions match TRBD1. V gave up 4 bases and J gave up 4 bases; unmatched junction bases: 8. The germline V gene encodes CDR1 SGDLS and CDR2 YYNGEE. CDR3 length: 15 residues. CDR3 loop: CASSSGTGRGETQYF. The CDR3 bases are TGTGCCAGCAGCTCAGGGACAGGGAGGGGAGAGACCCAGTACTTC.

This clone was observed a handful of times. V is TRBV19 and J is TRBJ2-1; 12 bases are shared with TRBD2. This CDR3 comprises 16 residues. V lost 4 bases, J lost 2 bases, and 3 bases stayed unmatched. Per germline, CDR1 LNHDA and CDR2 SQIVND (reference sequence). CDR3 loop: CASSRLAGDTYNEQFF. In nucleotides, the CDR3 is TGTGCCAGTAGTAGACTAGCGGGAGACACCTACAATGAGCAGTTCTTC.

The chain recombines TRBV5-6 with TRBJ1-2, with TRBD1 matching over 9 bases. The V and J ends lost 4 bases and 1 base, in that order; junction bases with no gene match: 5. Per germline, CDR1 SGHDT and CDR2 YYEEEE. There are 15 residues in the CDR3. CDR3 sequence (DNA): TGTGCCAGCAGCACACTGACAGGGGGTAACTATGGCTACACCTTC. The encoded protein is CASSTLTGGNYGYTF.

The rearrangement uses TRBV4-1 and TRBJ2-3; 9 nucleotides match TRBD1. The CDR3 totals 16 residues. Germline lookup yields CDR1 MGHRA and CDR2 YSYEKL. Germline trimming cut 2 bases from V and 3 bases from J; bases unmatched to any gene: 6. The CDR3 region has the DNA TGCGCCAGCAGCCAACCGGGACAGGGTCGGACAGATACGCAGTATTTT. Its translation: CASSQPGQGRTDTQYF.

The genes are TRBV28 and TRBJ1-2; D gene ambiguous. V dropped 3 bases and J dropped 8 bases, with 10 bases sitting between them. The germline CDR1 and CDR2 sequences are MDHEN and SYDVKM. The CDR3 is made up of 12 amino acids. The CDR3 here is CASSLRIGGYTF. Here the CDR3 DNA reads TGTGCCAGCAGTTTGAGGATCGGGGGCTACACCTTC.